These 8 T cell receptor beta chains originate from one sample sequenced in a study of shared clonotypes between healthy human individuals. CD45RO-negative, CCR7-selected cells formed the naive CD8 fraction, which excluded terminally differentiated effector memory CD45RA+ cells. The protocol was immunoSEQ multiplex PCR, while the TCRdb copy is restricted to in-frame clones and leaves out a portion. This sample has approximately 2,200,000 clones; approximately 94% occur once, and the top ten carry 1.5% to 2%. The sample was naive CD8+ T cells from PBMCs. These receptors originate from a man younger than 35 in good health. Some clones in this sample may be carry-over from other donors' samples.

Regarding this clone: The sample has other DNA sequences that encode this CDR3 too. This chain connects TRBV27 to TRBJ2-1; D is ambiguous. This CDR3 is built from 13 residues. Germline V lookup: CDR1 MNHEY, CDR2 SMNVEV (reference sequence). The V gene lost 3 bases and the J gene lost 0 bases, with 3 bases spanning the gap. The CDR3 nucleotides read TGTGCCAGCAGTTTTAGCTCCTACAATGAGCAGTTCTTC. It translates to CASSFSSYNEQFF.

The chain uses TRBV27 and TRBJ2-3, with 14 nucleotides matching TRBD2. Germline CDR1 is MNHEY and CDR2 is SMNVEV (reference sequence). With 7 bases clipped from V and 7 bases from J, the junction kept 7 bases outside the gene matches. This CDR3 comprises 15 residues. CDR3 loop: CASTPGTSGRNTQYF. The DNA of the CDR3 is TGTGCCAGCACCCCCGGGACTAGCGGGAGAAATACGCAGTATTTT.

The chain links TRBV27 to TRBJ2-7, with D possibly being TRBD1 (6 bases). This CDR3 comprises 16 residues. The V end was cut by 0 bases, the J end by 2 bases, with 14 bases between. CDR1 is MNHEY and CDR2 is SMNVEV in the germline V gene (reference sequence). CDR3 sequence reads: CASSLSSGTMTYEQYF. The CDR3 region has the DNA TGTGCCAGCAGTTTATCTTCTGGGACAATGACCTACGAGCAGTACTTC.

The chain recombines TRBV6-1 with TRBJ2-2; D remains unclear. CDR1 and CDR2 from the germline V gene are MNHNS and SASEGT. Trimming took 7 bases from V and 7 from J, leaving 7 bases between them. The CDR3 is 11 residues long. In DNA, the CDR3 is TGTGCCAGCATCTGGGGCGGGGAGCTGTTTTTT. It is translated as CASIWGGELFF.

The chain has TRBV9 and TRBJ1-3, with D unresolved. Germline loops: CDR1 SGDLS, CDR2 YYNGEE. Trimming stripped 7 bases from V and 2 bases from J, with 10 bases between. This CDR3 is built from 13 residues. The CDR3 DNA is TGTGCCAGCTCGGTCCGGGCTGGAAACACCATATATTTT. Protein: CASSVRAGNTIYF. Combining the CDR3 with reference TRBV9 and TRBJ1-3 gives the whole variable domain DSGVTQTPKHLITATGQRVTLRCSPRSGDLSVYWYQQSLDQGLQFLIQYYNGEERAKGNILERFSAQQFPDLHSELNLSSLELGDSALYFCASSVRAGNTIYFGEGSWLTVV.

The chain joins TRBV28 to TRBJ2-7; tentatively, D is TRBD1 (6 bases). Germline assignment: CDR1 MDHEN and CDR2 SYDVKM. V was trimmed by 3 bases and J by 5 bases, leaving 11 bases between them. This CDR3 region has 13 residues. This CDR3 is CASSFTGNHEQYF. The CDR3 DNA reads as TGTGCCAGCAGTTTCACAGGGAACCACGAGCAGTACTTC.

The chain recombines TRBV6-5 with TRBJ1-2, with 10 bases identical to TRBD1. CDR3 length: 13 amino acids. The junction had 2 bases not matched to a gene; V was cut back by 2 bases and J by 8 bases. Germline CDR1 is MNHEY and CDR2 is SVGAGI. As DNA, the CDR3 is TGTGCCAGCAGTTACGGGACAGGGGAAGGCTACACCTTC. Its translation is CASSYGTGEGYTF.

This chain connects TRBV5-6 to TRBJ1-1; D gene ambiguous. Looked up from germline, CDR1 is SGHDT and CDR2 is YYEEEE. V dropped 4 bases and J dropped 1 base, with 11 bases sitting between them. The CDR3 extends over 14 amino acids. The CDR3 coding sequence is TGTGCCAGCAGCCCAAGGTGGGGGAACACTGAAGCTTTCTTT. The encoded protein is CASSPRWGNTEAFF. Based on the CDR3 plus reference TRBV5-6 and TRBJ1-1, the full variable domain is DAGVTQSPTHLIKTRGQQVTLRCSPKSGHDTVSWYQQALGQGPQFIFQYYEEEERQRGNFPDRFSGHQFPNYSSELNVNALLLGDSALYLCASSPRWGNTEAFFGQGTRLTVV.